These 20 T cell receptor beta chains came from one sample sequenced in a study of shared clonotypes between healthy human individuals. The method was immunoSEQ multiplex PCR; TCRdb's version includes in-frame clones alone and lacks a portion of them. Among under 2.5 million clones listed, about 90% were seen once. Sequencing was performed on naive CD4+ T cells from PBMCs. The subset is: CD45RA+ positively selected. The receptor set was obtained from a man aged 18 to 29 in good health. Some clones in this sample may be carry-over from other donors' samples.

Of note for this clone: Other DNA sequences of this sample code for an identical CDR3. The chain combines TRBV5-1 with TRBJ2-2; maybe TRBD2 (5 bases). Germline loops: CDR1 SGHRS, CDR2 YFSETQ. This CDR3 has 15 residues. With 0 bases removed from V and 3 bases from J, the gap between germline ends came to 9 bases. This CDR3 is CASSLVLGDTGELFF. The CDR3, as DNA: TGCGCCAGCAGCTTGGTCCTCGGGGACACCGGGGAGCTGTTTTTT.

The chain employs TRBV11-3 and TRBJ1-2; weak D call: TRBD1 (6 bases). This CDR3 is 14 amino acids long. The V gene's germline CDR1 is SGHNT and CDR2 YENEEA. Trimming took 5 bases from V and 4 from J, leaving 14 bases between them. CDR3 region: CASSGRQASYGYTF. The CDR3 coding sequence is TGTGCCAGCAGCGGGAGACAGGCCAGCTATGGCTACACCTTC.

This clone was seen a few times. V and J are TRBV2 and TRBJ1-1; D gene uncertain. V dropped 2 bases and J dropped 7 bases, with 11 bases sitting between them. This CDR3 contains 13 residues. Germline V CDR1 and CDR2: SNHLY, FYNNEI. This chain's CDR3 is CASSESPAFEAFF. As DNA, the CDR3 is TGTGCCAGCAGTGAATCTCCAGCCTTTGAAGCTTTCTTT.

This rearrangement joins TRBV9 to TRBJ2-1, with D perhaps matching TRBD2 (5 bases). Trimming removed 1 base from V and 3 bases from J, with 14 bases in between. This CDR3 region has 16 residues. Germline V CDR1 and CDR2: SGDLS, YYNGEE. The CDR3 region is CASSVFERIGYNEQFF. DNA of the CDR3: TGTGCCAGCAGCGTATTTGAGCGGATAGGCTACAATGAGCAGTTCTTC.

V usage is TRBV6-1 and J usage is TRBJ1-2; D call uncertain. The CDR3 spans 13 residues. V was clipped by 7 bases and J by 5 bases, with 14 bases between them. CDR1 is MNHNS and CDR2 is SASEGT in the germline V gene. CDR3 coding DNA: TGTGCCAGCACCTTTTTAGGAGGATATGGCTACACCTTC. It specifies CASTFLGGYGYTF.

The chain employs TRBV15 and TRBJ2-5, with 10 nucleotides matching TRBD1. J was trimmed by 4 bases and V by 1 base; bases with no gene match: 6. Germline CDR1 and CDR2: LNHNV and YYDKDF (reference sequence). There are 16 residues in the CDR3. This chain's CDR3 is CATSRGQGAIRETQYF. The CDR3 DNA follows: TGTGCCACCAGCAGAGGACAGGGGGCGATTCGAGAGACCCAGTACTTC.

With respect to this clone: The sample has other DNA sequences that encode this CDR3 too. The chain combines TRBV28 with TRBJ1-5; D not certain. The CDR3 is 13 amino acids. The V gene's germline CDR1 is MDHEN and CDR2 SYDVKM. Between the trimmed V and J ends, which lost 6 bases and 2 bases, there was a span of 8 bases. CDR3 amino acids: CASSLSGNQPQHF. As DNA, the CDR3 is TGTGCCAGCAGCCTAAGCGGCAATCAGCCCCAGCATTTT. Full variable domain (missing parts from reference TRBV28 and TRBJ1-5): DVKVTQSSRYLVKRTGEKVFLECVQDMDHENMFWYRQDPGLGLRLIYFSYDVKMKEKGDIPEGYSVSREKKERFSLILESASTNQTSMYLCASSLSGNQPQHFGDGTRLSIL.

The V call is TRBV2, the J call TRBJ2-7, with 9 bases identical to TRBD1. V lost 4 bases, J lost 5 bases, and 6 bases stayed unmatched. There are 14 residues in the CDR3. Germline V gene data show CDR1 as SNHLY and CDR2 as FYNNEI. The CDR3 here is CASSATWTGDEQYF. CDR3 DNA: TGTGCCAGCAGTGCGACCTGGACAGGGGACGAGCAGTACTTC.

The CDR3 region is CASSRHGVGNQPQHF. CDR3 sequence (DNA): TGTGCCAGCAGTCGACATGGGGTTGGCAATCAGCCCCAGCATTTT. This chain uses TRBV28 with TRBJ1-5; D is uncertain. This CDR3 contains 15 residues. V was pared by 5 bases and J by 2 bases, with 13 bases between. The germline CDR1 and CDR2 sequences are MDHEN and SYDVKM.

The V and J genes are TRBV7-9 and TRBJ1-1; D remains ambiguous. V gave up 1 base and J gave up 5 bases, with 8 bases separating them. From germline, CDR1 is SEHNR and CDR2 FQNEAQ (reference sequence). The CDR3 covers 13 residues. CDR3 protein: CASSLEGSTEAFF. CDR3 DNA: TGTGCCAGCAGCTTAGAAGGGTCAACTGAAGCTTTCTTT. Full variable domain (missing parts from reference TRBV7-9 and TRBJ1-1): DTGVSQNPRHKITKRGQNVTFRCDPISEHNRLYWYRQTLGQGPEFLTYFQNEAQLEKSRLLSDRFSAERPKGSFSTLEIQRTEQGDSAMYLCASSLEGSTEAFFGQGTRLTVV.

The chain uses TRBV4-1 and TRBJ1-5; D is unresolved. V was trimmed by 0 bases and J by 0 bases, leaving 12 bases between them. The V gene's germline CDR1 is MGHRA and CDR2 YSYEKL. This CDR3 contains 17 residues. As DNA, the CDR3 is TGCGCCAGCAGCCAAGATCGTCGTCTCGATAGCAATCAGCCCCAGCATTTT. As protein: CASSQDRRLDSNQPQHF.

The V call is TRBV28, the J call TRBJ2-5; 9 bases align to TRBD2. The CDR3 loop spans 13 amino acids. With 8 bases clipped from V and 5 bases from J, the junction kept 6 bases outside the gene matches. Germline V gives CDR1 MDHEN, CDR2 SYDVKM. CDR3 region: CASALAGGETQYF. In DNA form, the CDR3 reads TGTGCCAGCGCCCTGGCGGGGGGGGAGACCCAGTACTTC.

The rearrangement links TRBV28 to TRBJ2-1; TRBD1 might be the D (6 bases). This CDR3 is built from 16 residues. The V gene lost 4 bases and the J gene lost 3 bases, with 16 bases spanning the gap. Germline loops: CDR1 MDHEN, CDR2 SYDVKM. The CDR3, as DNA: TGTGCCAGCAGTTCCAGGGGAGCGGAGAACTACAATGAGCAGTTCTTC. Translating it yields CASSSRGAENYNEQFF.

As regards this clone: Other DNA sequences in this sample translate to the same CDR3. V usage is TRBV29-1 and J usage is TRBJ2-3; D tentatively reads TRBD1 or TRBD2 (5 bases each). Germline V gives CDR1 SQVTM, CDR2 ANQGSEA. Trimming removed 2 bases from V and 3 bases from J, with 12 bases in between. CDR3 size: 14 residues. The CDR3 protein is CSVERGVGTDTQYF. CDR3 nucleotide sequence: TGCAGCGTTGAAAGGGGAGTGGGAACAGATACGCAGTATTTT.

This clone showed up just once. The chain combines TRBV28 with TRBJ2-1, with 8 bases aligning to TRBD2. The CDR3 totals 15 residues. With 6 bases clipped from V and 5 bases from J, the junction kept 9 bases outside the gene matches. The germline V gene has CDR1 MDHEN and CDR2 SYDVKM. In nucleotides, the CDR3 is TGTGCCAGCAGCCGAGGGACTAGTCGCAACAATGAGCAGTTCTTC. This gives the protein CASSRGTSRNNEQFF.

DNA of the CDR3: TGTGCCAGCAGGGACAGGGTGGTAGATACGCAGTATTTT. Translated, it gives CASRDRVVDTQYF. This chain joins TRBV6-1 and TRBJ2-3; 8 bases are shared with TRBD1. The CDR3 consists of 13 residues. Germline V gives CDR1 MNHNS, CDR2 SASEGT. Trimming removed 6 bases from V and 5 bases from J; junction bases left unmatched: 4.

The rearrangement uses TRBV6-1 and TRBJ2-1, with D possibly being TRBD2 (6 bases). The length of the CDR3 is 15 residues. V gave up 3 bases and J gave up 7 bases, with 16 bases separating them. The germline CDR1 and CDR2 sequences are MNHNS and SASEGT. The CDR3 reads CASSDRRGGLNEQFF. In DNA, the CDR3 is TGTGCCAGCAGTGATAGGAGGGGTGGTTTGAATGAGCAGTTCTTC.

V is TRBV5-1 and J is TRBJ2-7; TRBD2 agrees at 13 bases. Losses at the gene ends were 5 bases for V and 5 bases for J; bases not matched to a gene: 1. This CDR3 has 13 amino acids. Germline CDR1 SGHRS, CDR2 YFSETQ. The CDR3 nucleotides are TGCGCCAGCAGAGGACTAGCGGGAGACGAGCAGTACTTC. This codes for CASRGLAGDEQYF.

CDR3 loop: CASSVGQVYGYTF. DNA for the CDR3: TGTGCCAGCAGCGTAGGGCAGGTCTATGGCTACACCTTC. This chain connects TRBV9 to TRBJ1-2; D is uncertain. Germline CDR1 reads SGDLS; CDR2 reads YYNGEE. V gave up 0 bases and J gave up 4 bases, with 7 bases separating them. CDR3 length: 13 amino acids.

This chain links TRBV6-5 with TRBJ1-1; D remains unclear. The CDR3 extends over 13 amino acids. Germline CDR1 reads MNHEY; CDR2 reads SVGAGI. V was clipped by 2 bases and J by 3 bases, with 7 bases between them. The CDR3 loop reads CASSYLGDTEAFF. The CDR3 nucleotides are TGTGCCAGCAGTTACCTGGGCGACACTGAAGCTTTCTTT.